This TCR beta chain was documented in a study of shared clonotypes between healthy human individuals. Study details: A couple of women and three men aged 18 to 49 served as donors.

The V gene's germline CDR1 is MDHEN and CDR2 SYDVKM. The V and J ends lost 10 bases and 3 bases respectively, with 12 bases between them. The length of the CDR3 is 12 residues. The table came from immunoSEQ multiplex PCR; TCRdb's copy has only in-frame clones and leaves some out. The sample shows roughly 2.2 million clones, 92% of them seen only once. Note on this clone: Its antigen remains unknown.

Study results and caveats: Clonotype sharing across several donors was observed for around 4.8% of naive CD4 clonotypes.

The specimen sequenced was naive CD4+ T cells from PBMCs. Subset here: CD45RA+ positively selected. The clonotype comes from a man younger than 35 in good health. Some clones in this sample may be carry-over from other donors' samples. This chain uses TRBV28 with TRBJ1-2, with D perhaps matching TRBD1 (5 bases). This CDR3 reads CATGGTDYGYTF. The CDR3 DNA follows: TGTGCCACTGGGGGTACAGACTATGGCTACACCTTC.